Described below is a single T cell receptor (beta chain) sequence and its context. Original processing notes: Reference gene primer amplification in the assay estimated nucleated cell counts. The method was immunoSEQ multiplex PCR; TCRdb's version includes in-frame clones alone and lacks a portion of them. V and J calls plus clone size are reproduced from that table; the DNA served to infer D and trimming. This sample carries 100,000 or so clones, 65% to 90% of them seen once, and the ten largest clones take approximately 2.5%. The V gene's germline CDR1 is LGHDT and CDR2 YNNKEL (reference sequence). The length of the CDR3 is 16 residues. The V and J ends lost 0 bases and 4 bases, in that order; junction bases with no gene match: 8. The source of the sample is a study of blood T cell repertoires in COVID-19. Study overall: Sources were T cells, B-cell-depleted T cells, or PBMCs; the material itself was cDNA or gDNA.

The sample taken for sequencing was PBMCs or T cells enriched from blood (not recorded which). The V gene is TRBV3-1 (or the pseudogene TRBV3-2), the J gene TRBJ2-7, with 8 bases matching TRBD1. The receptor was derived from a woman in her 50s who had recovered from COVID-19. The CDR3 DNA reads as TGTGCCAGCAGCCAAGAGGGGACAGGCCACGGTTACGAGCAGTACTTC. Translating it yields CASSQEGTGHGYEQYF.